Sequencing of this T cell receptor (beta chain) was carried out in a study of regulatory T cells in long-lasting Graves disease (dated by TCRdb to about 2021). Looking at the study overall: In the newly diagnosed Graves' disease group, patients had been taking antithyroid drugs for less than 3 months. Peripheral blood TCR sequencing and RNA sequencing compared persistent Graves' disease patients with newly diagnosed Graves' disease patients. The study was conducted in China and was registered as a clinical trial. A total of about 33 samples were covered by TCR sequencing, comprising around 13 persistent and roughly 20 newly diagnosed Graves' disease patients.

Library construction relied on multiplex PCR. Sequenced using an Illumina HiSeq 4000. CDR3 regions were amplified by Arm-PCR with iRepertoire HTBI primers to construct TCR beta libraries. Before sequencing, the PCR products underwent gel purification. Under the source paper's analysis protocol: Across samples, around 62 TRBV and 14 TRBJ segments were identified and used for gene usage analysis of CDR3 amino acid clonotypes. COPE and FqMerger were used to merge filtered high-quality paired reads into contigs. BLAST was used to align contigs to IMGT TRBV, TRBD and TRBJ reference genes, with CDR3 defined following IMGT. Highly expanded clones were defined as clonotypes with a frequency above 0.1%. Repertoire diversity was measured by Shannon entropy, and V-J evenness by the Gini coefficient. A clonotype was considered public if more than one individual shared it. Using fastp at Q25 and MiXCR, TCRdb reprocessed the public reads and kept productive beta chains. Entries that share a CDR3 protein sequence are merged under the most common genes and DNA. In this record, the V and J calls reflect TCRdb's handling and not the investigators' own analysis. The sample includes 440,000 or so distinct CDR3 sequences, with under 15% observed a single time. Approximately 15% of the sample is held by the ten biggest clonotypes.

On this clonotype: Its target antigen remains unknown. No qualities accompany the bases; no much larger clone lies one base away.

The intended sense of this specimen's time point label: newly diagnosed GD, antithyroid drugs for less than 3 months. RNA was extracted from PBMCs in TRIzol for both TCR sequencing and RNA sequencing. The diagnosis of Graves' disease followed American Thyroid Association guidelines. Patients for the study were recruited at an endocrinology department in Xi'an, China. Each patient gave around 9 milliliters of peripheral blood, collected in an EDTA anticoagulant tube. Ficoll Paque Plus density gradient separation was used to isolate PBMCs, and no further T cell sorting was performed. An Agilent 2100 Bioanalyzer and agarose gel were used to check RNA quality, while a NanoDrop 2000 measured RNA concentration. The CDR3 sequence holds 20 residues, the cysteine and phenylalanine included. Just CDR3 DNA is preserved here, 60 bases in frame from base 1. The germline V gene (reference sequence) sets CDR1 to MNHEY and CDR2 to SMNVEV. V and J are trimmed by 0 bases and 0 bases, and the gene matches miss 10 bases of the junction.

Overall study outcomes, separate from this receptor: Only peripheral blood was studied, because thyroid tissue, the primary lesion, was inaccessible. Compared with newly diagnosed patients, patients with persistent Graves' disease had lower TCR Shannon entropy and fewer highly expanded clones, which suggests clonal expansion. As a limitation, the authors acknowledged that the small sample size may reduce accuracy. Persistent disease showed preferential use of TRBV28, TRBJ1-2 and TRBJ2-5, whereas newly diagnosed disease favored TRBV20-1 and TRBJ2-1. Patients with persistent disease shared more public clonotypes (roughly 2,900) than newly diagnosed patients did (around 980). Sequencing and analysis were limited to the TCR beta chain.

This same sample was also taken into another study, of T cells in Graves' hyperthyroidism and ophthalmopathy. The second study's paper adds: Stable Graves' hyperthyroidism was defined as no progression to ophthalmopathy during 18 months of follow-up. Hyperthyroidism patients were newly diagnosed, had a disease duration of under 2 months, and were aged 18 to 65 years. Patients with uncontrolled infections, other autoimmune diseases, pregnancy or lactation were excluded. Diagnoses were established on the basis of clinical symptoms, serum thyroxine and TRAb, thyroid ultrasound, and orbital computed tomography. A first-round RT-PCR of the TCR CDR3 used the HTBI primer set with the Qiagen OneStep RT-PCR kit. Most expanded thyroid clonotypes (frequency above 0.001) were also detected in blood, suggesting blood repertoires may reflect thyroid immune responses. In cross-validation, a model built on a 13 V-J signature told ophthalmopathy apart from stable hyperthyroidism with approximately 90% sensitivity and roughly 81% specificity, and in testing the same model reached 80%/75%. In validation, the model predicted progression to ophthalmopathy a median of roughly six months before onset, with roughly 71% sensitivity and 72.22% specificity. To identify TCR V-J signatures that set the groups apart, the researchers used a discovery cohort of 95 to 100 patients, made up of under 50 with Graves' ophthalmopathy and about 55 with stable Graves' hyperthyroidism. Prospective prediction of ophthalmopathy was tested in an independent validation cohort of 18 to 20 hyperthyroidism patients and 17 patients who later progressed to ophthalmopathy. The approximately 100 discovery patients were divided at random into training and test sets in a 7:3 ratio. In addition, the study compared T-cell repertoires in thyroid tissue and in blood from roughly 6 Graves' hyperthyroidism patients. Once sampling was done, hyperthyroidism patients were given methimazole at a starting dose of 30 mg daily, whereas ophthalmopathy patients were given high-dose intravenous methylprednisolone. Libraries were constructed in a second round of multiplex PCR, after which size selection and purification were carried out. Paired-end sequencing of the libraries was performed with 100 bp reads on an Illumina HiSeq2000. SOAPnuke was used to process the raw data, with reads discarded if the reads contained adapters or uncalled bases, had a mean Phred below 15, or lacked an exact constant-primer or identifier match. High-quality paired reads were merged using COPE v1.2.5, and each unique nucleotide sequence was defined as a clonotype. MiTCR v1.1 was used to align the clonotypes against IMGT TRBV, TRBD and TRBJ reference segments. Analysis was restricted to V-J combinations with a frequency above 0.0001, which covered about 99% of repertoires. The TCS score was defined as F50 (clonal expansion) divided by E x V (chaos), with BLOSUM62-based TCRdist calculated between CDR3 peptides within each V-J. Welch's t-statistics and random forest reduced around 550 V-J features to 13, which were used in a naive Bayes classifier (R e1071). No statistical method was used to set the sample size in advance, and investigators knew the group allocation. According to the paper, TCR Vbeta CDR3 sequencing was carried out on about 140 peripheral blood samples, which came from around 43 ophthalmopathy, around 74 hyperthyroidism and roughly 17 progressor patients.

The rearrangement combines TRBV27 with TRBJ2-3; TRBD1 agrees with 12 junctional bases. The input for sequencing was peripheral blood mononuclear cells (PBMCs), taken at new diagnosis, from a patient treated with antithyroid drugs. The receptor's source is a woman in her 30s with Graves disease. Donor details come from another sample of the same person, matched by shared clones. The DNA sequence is TGTGCCAGCAGTTTATCTCCGGGACAGGGGGCATGGTCGAGCACAGATACGCAGTATTTT. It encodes CASSLSPGQGAWSSTDTQYF.